This T cell receptor beta chain derives from a study of cytomegalovirus exposure and HLA in healthy donors. Study results and limitations: V segments that were indistinguishable, TRBV6-2 and TRBV6-3 among them, were omitted from analysis. Specific recognition of CMV antigens was confirmed in vitro for a few chains (all CMV-associated). Diagnosis of cytomegalovirus status made by the classifier reportedly showed high specificity and sensitivity.

Use of 60 Vbeta and 13 Jbeta primers characterized the PCR. Produced via immunoSEQ multiplex PCR; TCRdb's table is partial and in-frame only. This repertoire includes roughly 200,000 clones. Comment on this clone: The antigen remains undetermined.

Trimming removed 1 base at V and 6 bases at J, with 15 bases between. The CDR3 is 16 amino acids. Per the germline V gene, CDR1 is LGHNA and CDR2 is YNFKEQ. This sequence joins TRBV4-2 and TRBJ2-2; possibly TRBD1 for D (5 bases). The sample consisted of PBMCs. This TCR came from a girl aged 2-10 years in good health and CMV-seropositive. The DNA for the CDR3 is TGTGCCAGCAGCCAAGCAAGGGGCATCTCCGCCGGGGAGCTGTTTTTT. Its translation: CASSQARGISAGELFF.